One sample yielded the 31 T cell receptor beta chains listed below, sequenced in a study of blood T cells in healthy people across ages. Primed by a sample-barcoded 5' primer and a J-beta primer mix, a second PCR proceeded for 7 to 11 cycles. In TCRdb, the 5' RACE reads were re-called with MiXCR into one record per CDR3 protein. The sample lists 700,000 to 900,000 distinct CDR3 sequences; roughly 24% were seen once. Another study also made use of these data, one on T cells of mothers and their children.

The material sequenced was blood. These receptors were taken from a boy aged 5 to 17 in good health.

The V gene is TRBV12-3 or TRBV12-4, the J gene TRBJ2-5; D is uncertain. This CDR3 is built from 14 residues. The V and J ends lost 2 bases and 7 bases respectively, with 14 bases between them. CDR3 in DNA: TGTGCCAGCAGTTTATACCACGCCCGAACGACCCAGTACTTC. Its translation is CASSLYHARTTQYF.

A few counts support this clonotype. CDR3 in DNA: TGTGCCAGCAGCTGGGACACAAACACCGGGGAGCTGTTTTTT. It yields the protein CASSWDTNTGELFF. The chain has TRBV7-9 and TRBJ2-2; D perhaps matches TRBD1 (6 bases). This CDR3 contains 14 residues. Deletions cut 4 bases from V and 2 bases from J, with 8 bases between. The germline V gene encodes CDR1 SEHNR and CDR2 FQNEAQ (reference sequence).

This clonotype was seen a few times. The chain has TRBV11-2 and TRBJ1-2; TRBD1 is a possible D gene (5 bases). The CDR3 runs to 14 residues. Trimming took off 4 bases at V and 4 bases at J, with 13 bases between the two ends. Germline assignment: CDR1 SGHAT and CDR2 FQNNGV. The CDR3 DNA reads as TGTGCCAGCAGCTCCACCCGGGGGGGCTATGGCTACACCTTC. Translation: CASSSTRGGYGYTF.

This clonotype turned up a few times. The CDR3 is CSVDRGAYNEQFF. In nucleotides, the CDR3 is TGCAGCGTTGATCGGGGGGCCTACAATGAGCAGTTCTTC. The chain joins TRBV29-1 to TRBJ2-1, with TRBD2 matching over 7 bases. The germline V gene encodes CDR1 SQVTM and CDR2 ANQGSEA. The V segment lost 3 bases and the J segment 2 bases; nucleotides outside the gene matches: 1. The CDR3 has 13 amino acids.

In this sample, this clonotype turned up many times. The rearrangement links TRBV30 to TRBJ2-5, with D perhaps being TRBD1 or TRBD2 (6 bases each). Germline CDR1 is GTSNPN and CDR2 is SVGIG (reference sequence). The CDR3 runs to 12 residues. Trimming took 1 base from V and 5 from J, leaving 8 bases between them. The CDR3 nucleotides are TGTGCCTGGAGTGCCGGGGGCGAGACCCAGTACTTC. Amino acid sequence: CAWSAGGETQYF.

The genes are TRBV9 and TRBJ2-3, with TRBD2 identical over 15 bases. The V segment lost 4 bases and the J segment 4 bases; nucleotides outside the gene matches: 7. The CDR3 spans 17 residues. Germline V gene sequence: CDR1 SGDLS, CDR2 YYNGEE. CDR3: CASSPGLAGGPSDTQYF. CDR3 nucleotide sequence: TGTGCCAGCAGCCCCGGACTAGCGGGGGGGCCGTCAGATACGCAGTATTTT.

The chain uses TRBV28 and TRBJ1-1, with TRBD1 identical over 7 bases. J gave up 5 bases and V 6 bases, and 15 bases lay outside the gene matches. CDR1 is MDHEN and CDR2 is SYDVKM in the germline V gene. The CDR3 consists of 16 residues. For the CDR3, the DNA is TGTGCCAGCAGGTTTCCAGCTCCAGGGGGGTGGACTGAAGCTTTCTTT. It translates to CASRFPAPGGWTEAFF. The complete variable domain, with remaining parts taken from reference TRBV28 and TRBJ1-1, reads DVKVTQSSRYLVKRTGEKVFLECVQDMDHENMFWYRQDPGLGLRLIYFSYDVKMKEKGDIPEGYSVSREKKERFSLILESASTNQTSMYLCASRFPAPGGWTEAFFGQGTRLTVV.

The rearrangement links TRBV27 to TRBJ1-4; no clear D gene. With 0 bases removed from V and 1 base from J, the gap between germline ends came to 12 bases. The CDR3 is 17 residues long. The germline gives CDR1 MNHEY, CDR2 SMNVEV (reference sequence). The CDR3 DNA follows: TGTGCCAGCAGTTTATCTTATACAACAGTAACTAATGAAAAACTGTTTTTT. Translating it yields CASSLSYTTVTNEKLFF.

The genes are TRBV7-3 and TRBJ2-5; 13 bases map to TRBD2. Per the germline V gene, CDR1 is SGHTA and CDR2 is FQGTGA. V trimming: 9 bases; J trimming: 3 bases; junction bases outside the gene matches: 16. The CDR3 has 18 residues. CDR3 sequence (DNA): TGTGCCAGAGGGCCCGGACTAGCGGGGGAACGAGTTAAAGAGACCCAGTACTTC. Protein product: CARGPGLAGERVKETQYF.

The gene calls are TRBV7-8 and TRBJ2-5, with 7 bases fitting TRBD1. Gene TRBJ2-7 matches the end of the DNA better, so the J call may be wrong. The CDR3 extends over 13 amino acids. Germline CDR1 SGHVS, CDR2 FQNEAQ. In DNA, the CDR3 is TGTGCCAGCAGGACGACAGGGCTCGACGAGCAGTACTTC. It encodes CASRTTGLDEQYF.

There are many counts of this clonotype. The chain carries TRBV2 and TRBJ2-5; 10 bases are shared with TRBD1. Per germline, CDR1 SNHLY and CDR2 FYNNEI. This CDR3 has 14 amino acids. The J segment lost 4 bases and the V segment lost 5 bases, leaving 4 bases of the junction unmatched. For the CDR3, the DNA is TGTGCCAGCAGTTGGGACAGGGGCGGAGAGACCCAGTACTTC. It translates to CASSWDRGGETQYF.

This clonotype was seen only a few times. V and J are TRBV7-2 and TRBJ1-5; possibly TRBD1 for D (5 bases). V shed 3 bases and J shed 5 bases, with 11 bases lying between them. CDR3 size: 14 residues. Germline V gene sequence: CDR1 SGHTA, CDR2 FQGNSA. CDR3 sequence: CASSFTWGDQPQHF. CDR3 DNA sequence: TGTGCCAGCAGCTTTACGTGGGGGGATCAGCCCCAGCATTTT.

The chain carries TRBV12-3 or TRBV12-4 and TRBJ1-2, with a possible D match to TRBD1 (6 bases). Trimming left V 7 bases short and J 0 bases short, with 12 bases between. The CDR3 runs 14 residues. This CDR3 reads CASTWGGPNYGYTF. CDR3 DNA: TGTGCCAGCACCTGGGGGGGGCCTAACTATGGCTACACCTTC.

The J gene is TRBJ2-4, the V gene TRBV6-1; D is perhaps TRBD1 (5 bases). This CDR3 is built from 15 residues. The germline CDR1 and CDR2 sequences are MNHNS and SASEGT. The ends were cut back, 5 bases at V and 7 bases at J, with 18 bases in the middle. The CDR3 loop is CASSIDSPGSNIQYF. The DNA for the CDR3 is TGTGCCAGCAGTATCGACAGTCCAGGATCGAACATTCAGTACTTC.

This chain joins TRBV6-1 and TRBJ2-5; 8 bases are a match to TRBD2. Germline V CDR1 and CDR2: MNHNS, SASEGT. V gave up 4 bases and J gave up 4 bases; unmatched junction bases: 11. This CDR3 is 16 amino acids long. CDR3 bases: TGTGCCAGCAGTGCCTCCGGGGGGGGACTGGGAGAGACCCAGTACTTC. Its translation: CASSASGGGLGETQYF.

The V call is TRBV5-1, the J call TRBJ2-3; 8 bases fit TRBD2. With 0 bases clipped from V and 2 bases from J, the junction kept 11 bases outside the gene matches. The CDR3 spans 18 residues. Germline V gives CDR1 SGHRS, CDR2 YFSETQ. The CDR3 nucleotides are TGCGCCAGCAGCTTGGCCGGCCAGCGGGGGACTTTCACAGATACGCAGTATTTT. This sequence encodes CASSLAGQRGTFTDTQYF.

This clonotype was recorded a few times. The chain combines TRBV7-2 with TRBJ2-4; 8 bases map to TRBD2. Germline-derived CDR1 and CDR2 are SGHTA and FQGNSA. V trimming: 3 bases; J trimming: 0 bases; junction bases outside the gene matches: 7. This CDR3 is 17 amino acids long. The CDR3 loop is CASSLATSGIAKNIQYF. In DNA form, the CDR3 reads TGTGCCAGCAGCTTGGCTACTAGCGGTATAGCCAAAAACATTCAGTACTTC.

The CDR3 DNA reads TGTGCCAGCAGCTTTTCGGCCAGCGGGGGAGGATCCTACGAGCAGTACTTC. Translation gives CASSFSASGGGSYEQYF. The chain is built from TRBV11-2 and TRBJ2-7, with 8 bases fitting TRBD2. CDR1 is SGHAT, CDR2 FQNNGV, per germline. The V segment lost 3 bases and the J segment 1 base; nucleotides outside the gene matches: 11. This CDR3 comprises 17 residues. Full variable domain (remainder filled in from reference TRBV11-2 and TRBJ2-7): EAGVAQSPRYKIIEKRQSVAFWCNPISGHATLYWYQQILGQGPKLLIQFQNNGVVDDSQLPKDRFSAERLKGVDSTLKIQPAKLEDSAVYLCASSFSASGGGSYEQYFGPGTRLTVT.

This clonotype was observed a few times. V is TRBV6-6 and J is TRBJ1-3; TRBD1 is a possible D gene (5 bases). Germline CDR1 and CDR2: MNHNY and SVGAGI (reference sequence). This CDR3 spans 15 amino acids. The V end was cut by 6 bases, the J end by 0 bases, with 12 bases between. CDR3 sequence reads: CASRAGSRSGNTIYF. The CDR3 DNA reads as TGTGCCAGCAGGGCAGGGTCACGCTCTGGAAACACCATATATTTT.

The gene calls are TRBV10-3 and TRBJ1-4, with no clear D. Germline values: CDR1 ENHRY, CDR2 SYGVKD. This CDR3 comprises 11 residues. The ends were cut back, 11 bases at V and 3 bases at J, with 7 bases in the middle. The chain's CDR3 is CASASNEKLFF. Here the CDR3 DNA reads TGTGCCTCCGCATCTAATGAAAAACTGTTTTTT.

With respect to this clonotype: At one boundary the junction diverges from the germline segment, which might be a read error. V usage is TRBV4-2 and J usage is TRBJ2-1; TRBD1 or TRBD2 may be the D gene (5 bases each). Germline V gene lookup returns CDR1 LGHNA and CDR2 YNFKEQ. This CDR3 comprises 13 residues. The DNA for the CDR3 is TGTGCCAGCAGCCAAGGAGCGGACAATGAACAGTCCTTC. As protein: CASSQGADNEQSF.

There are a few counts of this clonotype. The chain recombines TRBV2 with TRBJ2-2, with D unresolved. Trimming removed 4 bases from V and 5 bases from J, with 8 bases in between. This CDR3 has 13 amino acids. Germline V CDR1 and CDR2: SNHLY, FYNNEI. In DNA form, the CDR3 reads TGTGCCAGCAGTGCGTGGGTGACCGGGGAGCTGTTTTTT. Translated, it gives CASSAWVTGELFF.

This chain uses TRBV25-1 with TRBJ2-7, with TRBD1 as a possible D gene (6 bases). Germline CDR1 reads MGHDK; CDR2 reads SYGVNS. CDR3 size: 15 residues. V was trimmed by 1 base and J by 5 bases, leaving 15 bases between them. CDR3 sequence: CASSEWTRGIHEQYF. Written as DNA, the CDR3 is TGTGCCAGCAGTGAATGGACCAGGGGAATCCACGAGCAGTACTTC.

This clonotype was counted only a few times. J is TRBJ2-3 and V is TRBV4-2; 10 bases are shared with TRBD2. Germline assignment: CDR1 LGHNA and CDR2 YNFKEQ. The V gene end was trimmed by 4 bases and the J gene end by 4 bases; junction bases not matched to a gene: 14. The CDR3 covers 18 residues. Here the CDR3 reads CASSRVSGGAVVADTQYF. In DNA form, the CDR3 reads TGTGCCAGCAGCCGAGTAAGCGGGGGGGCCGTAGTAGCAGATACGCAGTATTTT.

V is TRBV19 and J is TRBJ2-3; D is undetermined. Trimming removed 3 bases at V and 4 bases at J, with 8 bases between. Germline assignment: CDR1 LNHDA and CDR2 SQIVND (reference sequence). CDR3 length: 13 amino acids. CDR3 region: CASSMRYADTQYF. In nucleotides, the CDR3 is TGTGCCAGTAGTATGCGGTACGCAGATACGCAGTATTTT.

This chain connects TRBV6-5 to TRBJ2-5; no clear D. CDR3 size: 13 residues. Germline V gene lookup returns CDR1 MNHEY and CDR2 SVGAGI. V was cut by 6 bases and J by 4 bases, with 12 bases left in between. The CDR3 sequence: CASRQTRAETQYF. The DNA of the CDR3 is TGTGCCAGCAGACAGACCCGCGCAGAGACCCAGTACTTC.

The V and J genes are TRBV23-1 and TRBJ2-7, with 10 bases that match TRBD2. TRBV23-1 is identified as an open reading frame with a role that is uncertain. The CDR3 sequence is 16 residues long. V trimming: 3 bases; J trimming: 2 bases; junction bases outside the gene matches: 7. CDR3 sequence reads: CASSQSSGGPTYEQYF. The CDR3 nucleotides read TGCGCCAGCAGTCAGTCTAGCGGGGGACCTACCTACGAGCAGTACTTC.

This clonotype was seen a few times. The CDR3 DNA follows: TGTGCCAGCAGGAACCCGGTGGCAGATACGCAGTATTTT. It encodes CASRNPVADTQYF. The V and J genes are TRBV28 and TRBJ2-3; unclear D gene. The germline V gene has CDR1 MDHEN and CDR2 SYDVKM. The V gene lost 6 bases and the J gene lost 4 bases, with 11 bases spanning the gap. CDR3 size: 13 residues.

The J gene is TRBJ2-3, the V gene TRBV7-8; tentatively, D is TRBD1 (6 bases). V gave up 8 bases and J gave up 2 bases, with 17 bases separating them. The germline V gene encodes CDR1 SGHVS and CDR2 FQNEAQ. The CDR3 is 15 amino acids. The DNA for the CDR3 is TGTGCCAGCGGGGGCACGGAAGGTTACACAGATACGCAGTATTTT. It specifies CASGGTEGYTDTQYF.

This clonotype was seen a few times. Here the CDR3 DNA reads TGCAGTGCTCCCGCCCAGGGCTATGAGCAGTTCTTC. Its protein product is CSAPAQGYEQFF. The rearrangement joins TRBV20-1 to TRBJ2-5, with D possibly matching TRBD1 (5 bases). TRBJ2-1 explains the end of the DNA better; the J call may be wrong. The CDR3 covers 12 residues. The germline gives CDR1 DFQATT, CDR2 SNEGSKA (reference sequence).

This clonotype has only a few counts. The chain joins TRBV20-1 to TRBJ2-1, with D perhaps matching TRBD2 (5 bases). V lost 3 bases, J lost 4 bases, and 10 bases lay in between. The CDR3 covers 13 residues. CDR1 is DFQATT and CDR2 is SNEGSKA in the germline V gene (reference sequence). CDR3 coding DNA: TGCAGTGCTAGCGGGAACCTTTACAATGAGCAGTTCTTC. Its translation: CSASGNLYNEQFF.